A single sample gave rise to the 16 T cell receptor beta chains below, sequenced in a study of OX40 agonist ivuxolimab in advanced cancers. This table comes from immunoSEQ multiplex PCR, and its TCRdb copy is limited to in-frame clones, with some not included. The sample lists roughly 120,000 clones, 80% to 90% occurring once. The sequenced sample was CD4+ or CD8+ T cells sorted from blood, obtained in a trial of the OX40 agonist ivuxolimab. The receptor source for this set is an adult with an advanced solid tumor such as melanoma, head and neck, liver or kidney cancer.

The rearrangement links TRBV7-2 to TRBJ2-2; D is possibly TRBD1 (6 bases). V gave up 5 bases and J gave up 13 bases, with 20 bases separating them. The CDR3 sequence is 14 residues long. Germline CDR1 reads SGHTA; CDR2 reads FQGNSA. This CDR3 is CASSRSENRAGLFF. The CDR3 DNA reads TGTGCCAGCAGCCGATCGGAGAACAGGGCCGGGCTGTTTTTT.

This CDR3 is CASSESGTSVSYNEQFF. The DNA for the CDR3 is TGTGCCAGCTCAGAATCCGGGACTAGCGTCTCCTACAATGAGCAGTTCTTC. The chain is built from TRBV18 and TRBJ2-1, with 10 bases identical to TRBD2. The CDR3 covers 17 residues. Unmatched junction bases numbered 7, after V lost 5 bases and J lost 0 bases. Germline CDR1 and CDR2: KGHSH and LQKENI. Full variable domain (missing parts from reference TRBV18 and TRBJ2-1): NAGVMQNPRHLVRRRGQEARLRCSPMKGHSHVYWYRQLPEEGLKFMVYLQKENIIDESGMPKERFSAEFPKEGPSILRIQQVVRGDSAAYFCASSESGTSVSYNEQFFGPGTRLTVL.

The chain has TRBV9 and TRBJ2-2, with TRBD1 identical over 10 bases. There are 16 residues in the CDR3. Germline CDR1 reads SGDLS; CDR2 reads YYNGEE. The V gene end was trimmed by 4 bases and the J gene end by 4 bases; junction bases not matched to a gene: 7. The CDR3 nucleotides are TGTGCCAGCAGCTCCTCCGGGACAGGGGCCACCGGGGAGCTGTTTTTT. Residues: CASSSSGTGATGELFF.

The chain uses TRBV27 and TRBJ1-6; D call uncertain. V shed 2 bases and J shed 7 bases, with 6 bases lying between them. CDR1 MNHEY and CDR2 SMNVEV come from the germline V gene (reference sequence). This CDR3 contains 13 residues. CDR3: CASSLGENSPLHF. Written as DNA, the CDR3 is TGTGCCAGCAGTTTAGGGGAGAATTCACCCCTCCACTTT.

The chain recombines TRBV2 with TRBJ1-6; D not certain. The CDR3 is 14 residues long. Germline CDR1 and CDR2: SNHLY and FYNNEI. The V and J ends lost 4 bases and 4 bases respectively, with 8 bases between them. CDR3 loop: CASSASEYNSPLHF. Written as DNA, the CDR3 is TGTGCCAGCAGTGCGAGCGAATATAATTCACCCCTCCACTTT.

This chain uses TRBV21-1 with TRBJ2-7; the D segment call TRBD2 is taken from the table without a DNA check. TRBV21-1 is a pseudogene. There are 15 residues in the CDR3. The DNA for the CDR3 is TGTGCCAGTCTCCTTCTGGCGGGGGGTGCCTACGAGCAGTACTTC. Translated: CASLLLAGGAYEQYF.

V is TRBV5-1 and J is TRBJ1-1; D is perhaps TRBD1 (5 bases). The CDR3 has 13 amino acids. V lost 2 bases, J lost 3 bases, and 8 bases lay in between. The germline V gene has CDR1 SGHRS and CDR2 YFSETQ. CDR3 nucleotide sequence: TGCGCCAGCAGCTTCCAAGGGGACACTGAAGCTTTCTTT. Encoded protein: CASSFQGDTEAFF.

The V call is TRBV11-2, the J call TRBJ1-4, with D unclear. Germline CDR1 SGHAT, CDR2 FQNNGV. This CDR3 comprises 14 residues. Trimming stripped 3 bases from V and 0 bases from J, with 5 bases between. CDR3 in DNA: TGTGCCAGCAGCTTCCTTGCAACTAATGAAAAACTGTTTTTT. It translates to CASSFLATNEKLFF.

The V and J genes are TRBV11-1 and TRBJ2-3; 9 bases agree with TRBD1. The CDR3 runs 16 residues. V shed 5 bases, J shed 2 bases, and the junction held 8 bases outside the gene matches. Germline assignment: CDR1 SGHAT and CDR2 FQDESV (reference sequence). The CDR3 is CASSARTGVITDTQYF. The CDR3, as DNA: TGTGCCAGCAGCGCCCGGACAGGGGTCATCACAGATACGCAGTATTTT.

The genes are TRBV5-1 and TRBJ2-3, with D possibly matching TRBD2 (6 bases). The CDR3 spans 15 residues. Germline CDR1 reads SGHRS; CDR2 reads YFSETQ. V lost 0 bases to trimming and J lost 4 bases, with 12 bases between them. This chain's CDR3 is CASSLGLAYADTQYF. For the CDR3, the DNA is TGCGCCAGCAGCTTGGGGCTAGCGTATGCAGATACGCAGTATTTT.

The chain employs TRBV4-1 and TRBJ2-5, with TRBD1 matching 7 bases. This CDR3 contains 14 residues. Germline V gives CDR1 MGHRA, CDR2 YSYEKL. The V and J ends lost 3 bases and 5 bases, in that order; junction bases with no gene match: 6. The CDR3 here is CASSQGTGAETQYF. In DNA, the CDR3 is TGCGCCAGCAGCCAGGGCACAGGGGCGGAGACCCAGTACTTC.

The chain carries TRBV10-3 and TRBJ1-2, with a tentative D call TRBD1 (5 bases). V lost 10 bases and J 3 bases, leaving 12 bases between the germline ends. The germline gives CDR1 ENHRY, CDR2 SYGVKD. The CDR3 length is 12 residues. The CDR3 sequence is CATQGTDYGYTF. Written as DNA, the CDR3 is TGTGCCACCCAGGGAACGGACTATGGCTACACCTTC.

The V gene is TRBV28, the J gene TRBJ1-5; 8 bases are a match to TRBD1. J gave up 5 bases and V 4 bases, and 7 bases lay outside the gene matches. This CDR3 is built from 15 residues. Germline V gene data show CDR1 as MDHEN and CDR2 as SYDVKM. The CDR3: CASSSGQGNDQPQHF. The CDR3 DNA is TGTGCCAGCAGTTCTGGACAGGGTAACGATCAGCCCCAGCATTTT.

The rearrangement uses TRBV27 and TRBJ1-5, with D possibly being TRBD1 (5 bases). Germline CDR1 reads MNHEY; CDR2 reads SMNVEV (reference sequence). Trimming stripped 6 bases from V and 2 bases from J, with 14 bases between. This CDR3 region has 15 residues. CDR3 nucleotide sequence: TGTGCCAGCAGCTCCGGGGGGGGAGGCAATCAGCCCCAGCATTTT. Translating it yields CASSSGGGGNQPQHF.

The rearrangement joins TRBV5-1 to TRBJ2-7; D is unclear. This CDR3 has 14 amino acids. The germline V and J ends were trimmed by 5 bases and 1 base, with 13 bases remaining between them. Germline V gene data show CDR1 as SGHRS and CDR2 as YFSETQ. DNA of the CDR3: TGCGCCAGCAGTGAGGAACCCCTTTCCTACGAGCAGTACTTC. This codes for CASSEEPLSYEQYF.

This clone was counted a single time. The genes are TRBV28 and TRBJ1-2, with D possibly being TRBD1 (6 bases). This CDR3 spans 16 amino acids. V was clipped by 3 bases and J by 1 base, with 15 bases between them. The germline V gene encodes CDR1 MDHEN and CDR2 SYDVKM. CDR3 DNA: TGTGCCAGCAGTTTCAGGGGCTGGGTGGATAACTATGGCTACACCTTC. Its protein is CASSFRGWVDNYGYTF.